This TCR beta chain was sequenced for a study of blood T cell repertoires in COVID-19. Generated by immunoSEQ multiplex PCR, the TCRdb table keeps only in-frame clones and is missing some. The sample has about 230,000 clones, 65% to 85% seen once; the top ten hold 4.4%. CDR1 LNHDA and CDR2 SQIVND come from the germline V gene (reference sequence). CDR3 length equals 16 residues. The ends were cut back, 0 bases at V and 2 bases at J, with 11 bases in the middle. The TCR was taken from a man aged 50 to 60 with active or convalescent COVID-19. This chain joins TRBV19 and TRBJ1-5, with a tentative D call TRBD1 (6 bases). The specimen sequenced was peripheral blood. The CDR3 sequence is CASSIERGLGNQPQHF. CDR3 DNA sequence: TGTGCCAGTAGTATAGAGAGGGGGTTGGGCAATCAGCCCCAGCATTTT.